The 11 T cell receptor beta chains below all came from one sample that was sequenced in a study of OX40 agonist ivuxolimab in advanced cancers. Libraries were prepared by immunoSEQ multiplex PCR; TCRdb keeps only in-frame clonotypes and omits some of them. Found here are about 35,000 clones, 92% of them singletons; the top ten hold roughly a third. The material sequenced was CD4+ or CD8+ T cells sorted from blood, taken in a trial of the OX40 agonist ivuxolimab. These receptors originate from an adult with an advanced solid tumor such as melanoma, head and neck, liver or kidney cancer.

In its sample, this clone was seen once. This sequence joins TRBV7-9 and TRBJ1-2; 10 bases align to TRBD1. The V gene end was trimmed by 5 bases and the J gene end by 5 bases; junction bases not matched to a gene: 5. The CDR3 is 14 amino acids. CDR1 and CDR2 (germline): SEHNR, FQNEAQ (reference sequence). The CDR3 sequence is CASSPPGQGYGYTF. CDR3 coding DNA: TGTGCCAGCAGCCCCCCGGGACAGGGGTATGGCTACACCTTC.

This clone was counted between two and nine times. This chain connects TRBV11-2 to TRBJ2-2; TRBD2 is a possible D gene (6 bases). The CDR3 is 16 residues long. The V end lost 5 bases, the J end lost 3 bases, and 16 bases lay between the germline ends. Germline V gene sequence: CDR1 SGHAT, CDR2 FQNNGV. This CDR3 reads CASSPWDFEYTGELFF. CDR3 coding DNA: TGTGCCAGCAGCCCGTGGGACTTTGAGTACACCGGGGAGCTGTTTTTT.

The chain has TRBV6-4 and TRBJ1-1, with a weak D call TRBD1 (6 bases). The CDR3 loop spans 14 amino acids. The germline gives CDR1 MRHNA, CDR2 SNTAGT. Trimming pared 2 bases from V and 2 bases from J, leaving 9 bases between. In DNA form, the CDR3 reads TGTGCCAGCAGTGACGGACAGCCAAACACTGAAGCTTTCTTT. Amino acid sequence: CASSDGQPNTEAFF.

The rearrangement uses TRBV28 and TRBJ1-5; D uncertain. V was clipped by 6 bases and J by 6 bases, with 15 bases between them. This CDR3 comprises 14 residues. CDR1 MDHEN and CDR2 SYDVKM come from the germline V gene. The DNA for the CDR3 is TGTGCCAGCAGACCGAGAAAGAGAGCTCAGCCCCAGCATTTT. Translating gives CASRPRKRAQPQHF.

In this sample, this clone turned up once. This may stem from a read error, because a much larger clone lies one nucleotide away. This chain connects TRBV19 to TRBJ2-1; the D call may be TRBD1 or TRBD2 (5 bases each). The germline gives CDR1 LNHDA, CDR2 SQIVND (reference sequence). CDR3 length equals 17 residues. The germline V and J ends were trimmed by 0 bases and 8 bases, with 20 bases remaining between them. The CDR3 DNA reads TGTGCCAGTAGTATAGATAGTCGGGGCTACCTTAGGGATGAGCAGTTCTTC. Translation: CASSIDSRGYLRDEQFF.

CDR3 amino acids: CASSFGRGGNTYNEQFF. The CDR3 DNA is TGTGCCAGCAGCTTCGGGAGGGGGGGAAACACCTACAATGAGCAGTTCTTC. The rearrangement links TRBV7-8 to TRBJ2-1; 8 nucleotides line up with TRBD2. The CDR3 totals 17 residues. J lost 2 bases, V lost 3 bases, and 9 bases had no gene match. Per the germline V gene, CDR1 is SGHVS and CDR2 is FQNEAQ.

The V and J genes are TRBV27 and TRBJ1-5; the D gene is possibly TRBD1 (6 bases). This CDR3 comprises 15 residues. V dropped 0 bases and J dropped 7 bases, with 13 bases sitting between them. CDR1 and CDR2 from the germline V gene are MNHEY and SMNVEV (reference sequence). CDR3 nucleotides: TGTGCCAGCAGTTTATCCCGAGGGGGGTCCCAGCCCCAGCATTTT. It translates to CASSLSRGGSQPQHF.

This clone turned up a few times. The gene calls are TRBV7-2 and TRBJ2-1; D is uncertain. Germline V gene data show CDR1 as SGHTA and CDR2 as FQGNSA. Trimming took off 4 bases at V and 6 bases at J, with 10 bases between the two ends. This CDR3 region has 13 residues. The CDR3 region is CASSSLTFNEQFF. The CDR3 DNA sequence: TGTGCCAGCAGCTCACTGACTTTCAATGAGCAGTTCTTC.

The V and J genes are TRBV9 and TRBJ2-7, with D unclear. Germline assignment: CDR1 SGDLS and CDR2 YYNGEE. The CDR3 sequence is 13 residues long. V was clipped by 0 bases and J by 3 bases, with 7 bases between them. For the CDR3, the DNA is TGTGCCAGCAGCGTAGCTTACGGCTACGAGCAGTACTTC. Its protein is CASSVAYGYEQYF.

The count of this clone is one. This chain connects TRBV28 to TRBJ2-2; unclear D gene. Trimming cost V 7 bases and J 1 base, with 16 bases left between them. This CDR3 is 16 amino acids long. CDR1 and CDR2 from the germline V gene are MDHEN and SYDVKM. The CDR3 reads CASTQDRGENTGELFF. CDR3 nucleotides: TGTGCCAGCACCCAGGATCGTGGAGAGAACACCGGGGAGCTGTTTTTT. Filled out from reference TRBV28 and TRBJ2-2, the complete variable domain reads DVKVTQSSRYLVKRTGEKVFLECVQDMDHENMFWYRQDPGLGLRLIYFSYDVKMKEKGDIPEGYSVSREKKERFSLILESASTNQTSMYLCASTQDRGENTGELFFGEGSRLTVL.

The gene calls are TRBV9 and TRBJ2-1; 10 bases match TRBD2. The CDR3 totals 18 residues. J was trimmed by 7 bases and V by 3 bases; bases with no gene match: 16. Germline CDR1 SGDLS, CDR2 YYNGEE. CDR3 protein: CASSDKGLSGRAANEQFF. The CDR3 bases are TGTGCCAGCAGCGACAAAGGGTTGAGCGGGAGGGCCGCAAATGAGCAGTTCTTC.